A selection of T cell receptor beta chains follows, all from one sample in a study of shared clonotypes between healthy human individuals. Measured with immunoSEQ multiplex PCR; TCRdb has only the in-frame clones, and not every one. The sample contains some 2 million clones, over 85% of which appear only once. The sequencing sample was made of naive CD8+ T cells sorted from blood. The source of these receptors is a man aged 18 to 29 in good health. The CDR3 runs from the conserved cysteine through the conserved F or W. A D gene is named only where the DNA matches it firmly. The size entry is marked missing in some rows and otherwise reads once, few, many or a size class.

D gene	V gene	clone size	J gene	CDR3 length	CDR3 protein	CDR3 DNA
TRBD1	TRBV11-2	.	TRBJ1-1	15	CASSQRVVTGGEAFF	TGTGCCAGCAGCCAACGCGTAGTGACAGGGGGTGAAGCTTTCTTT
.	TRBV18	.	TRBJ1-5	16	CASSMEQGGGNQPQHF	TGTGCCAGCTCAATGGAACAGGGTGGAGGCAATCAGCCCCAGCATTTT
.	TRBV4-1	.	TRBJ2-2	12	CASSQATGELFF	TGCGCCAGCAGCCAAGCAACCGGGGAGCTGTTTTTT
.	TRBV7-8	.	TRBJ1-1	15	CASSIVTGANTEAFF	TGTGCCAGCAGCATCGTAACAGGTGCTAACACTGAAGCTTTCTTT
.	TRBV5-6	.	TRBJ2-5	13	CASSAGWQETQYF	TGTGCCAGCAGCGCCGGATGGCAGGAGACCCAGTACTTC
.	TRBV30	.	TRBJ1-2	12	CAWSPGNYGYTF	TGTGCCTGGAGTCCCGGTAACTATGGCTACACCTTC
TRBD2	TRBV29-1	once	TRBJ2-3	16	CSVVGVASGDTDTQYF	TGCAGCGTTGTAGGCGTCGCGAGCGGGGACACAGATACGCAGTATTTT
.	TRBV4-1	.	TRBJ2-2	13	CASSRMNTGELFF	TGCGCCAGCAGCCGTATGAACACCGGGGAGCTGTTTTTT
.	TRBV6-5	.	TRBJ2-7	15	CASSYSSSAGNEQYF	TGTGCCAGCAGTTACTCGTCTAGCGCGGGGAACGAGCAGTACTTC
.	TRBV7-9	.	TRBJ1-6	14	CASSSTGYDSPLHF	TGTGCCAGCAGCTCAACAGGTTACGATTCACCCCTCCACTTT
.	TRBV11-2	.	TRBJ1-2	15	CASSLGRDGFYGYTF	TGTGCCAGCAGCTTAGGAAGGGATGGGTTCTATGGCTACACCTTC
.	TRBV29-1	.	TRBJ1-2	11	CSVDLDYGYTF	TGCAGCGTTGATTTGGACTATGGCTACACCTTC
.	TRBV9	few	TRBJ1-1	13	CASSVGGSTEAFF	TGTGCCAGCAGCGTGGGGGGCAGCACTGAAGCTTTCTTT
.	TRBV28	.	TRBJ1-2	14	CASSLGQGGYGYTF	TGTGCCAGCAGTTTAGGGCAGGGTGGCTATGGCTACACCTTC
.	TRBV19	.	TRBJ1-5	14	CASSIDGEDQPQHF	TGTGCCAGTAGTATCGACGGCGAAGATCAGCCCCAGCATTTT
.	TRBV27	.	TRBJ1-5	15	CASSPQGFSNQPQHF	TGTGCCAGCAGTCCCCAGGGGTTCTCCAATCAGCCCCAGCATTTT
TRBD2	TRBV7-9	.	TRBJ2-5	15	CASSPLAGELETQYF	TGTGCCAGCAGCCCTCTAGCGGGAGAGCTGGAGACCCAGTACTTC
TRBD1	TRBV28	.	TRBJ1-3	15	CASIPTGQVGNTIYF	TGTGCCAGCATCCCCACGGGACAGGTCGGAAACACCATATATTTT
.	TRBV7-9	once	TRBJ2-7	14	CASSEQAPGYEQYF	TGTGCCAGCAGCGAACAGGCCCCTGGCTACGAGCAGTACTTC
.	TRBV6-1	.	TRBJ2-3	15	CASSELRYSTDTQYF	TGTGCCAGCAGTGAGTTGAGGTATAGCACAGATACGCAGTATTTT
.	TRBV27	.	TRBJ2-1	15	CASSSILGSYNEQFF	TGTGCCAGCAGTTCGATCCTCGGGTCCTACAATGAGCAGTTCTTC
TRBD1	TRBV27	.	TRBJ2-1	15	CASSLGQGSYNEQFF	TGTGCCAGCAGTTTGGGACAGGGGTCCTACAATGAGCAGTTCTTC